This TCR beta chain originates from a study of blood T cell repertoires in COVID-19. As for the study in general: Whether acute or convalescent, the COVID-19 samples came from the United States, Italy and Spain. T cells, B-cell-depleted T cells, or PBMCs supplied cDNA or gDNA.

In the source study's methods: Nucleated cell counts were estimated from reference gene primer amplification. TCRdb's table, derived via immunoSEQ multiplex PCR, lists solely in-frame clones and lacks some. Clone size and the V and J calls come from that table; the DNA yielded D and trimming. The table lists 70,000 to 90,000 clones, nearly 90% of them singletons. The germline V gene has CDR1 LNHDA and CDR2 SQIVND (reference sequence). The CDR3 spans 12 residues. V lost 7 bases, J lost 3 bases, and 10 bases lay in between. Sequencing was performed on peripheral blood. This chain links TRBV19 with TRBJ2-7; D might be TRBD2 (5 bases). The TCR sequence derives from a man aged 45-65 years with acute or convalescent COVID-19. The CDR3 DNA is TGTGCCAGTACGGGGTTCGACTACGAGCAGTACTTC. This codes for CASTGFDYEQYF. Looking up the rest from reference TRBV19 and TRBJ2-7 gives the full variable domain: DGGITQSPKYLFRKEGQNVTLSCEQNLNHDAMYWYRQDPGQGLRLIYYSQIVNDFQKGDIAEGYSVSREKKESFPLTVTSAQKNPTAFYLCASTGFDYEQYFGPGTRLTVT.